Following are 27 T cell receptor beta chains from one sample sequenced in a study of cytomegalovirus exposure and HLA in healthy donors. The PCR contained 60 Vbeta and 13 Jbeta primers. Here immunoSEQ multiplex PCR was the method, and the copy in TCRdb shows in-frame clones only, minus some. The table has approximately 160,000 clones, roughly three quarters seen once; the top ten hold 4.7%. What was sequenced was PBMCs. The receptor source for this set is a man aged 18 to 30 in good health and CMV-seropositive.

The V and J genes are TRBV7-2 and TRBJ2-7; the D call may be TRBD1 or TRBD2 (5 bases each). CDR1 is SGHTA and CDR2 is FQGNSA in the germline V gene. V gave up 5 bases and J gave up 7 bases, with 15 bases separating them. This CDR3 is 13 amino acids long. The CDR3 bases are TGTGCCAGCAGCCCGGACCCGGGGCGGGAGCAGTACGTC. Amino acids: CASSPDPGREQYV.

The V gene is TRBV7-8, the J gene TRBJ1-3; D remains ambiguous. V lost 5 bases, J lost 0 bases, and 11 bases lay in between. CDR1 and CDR2 (germline): SGHVS, FQNEAQ. The CDR3 sequence is 15 residues long. The CDR3 spells CASSVDPSSGNTIYF. The DNA of the CDR3 is TGTGCCAGCAGCGTCGACCCTAGCTCTGGAAACACCATATATTTT.

This clone has a handful of counts. The chain combines TRBV5-6 with TRBJ2-1, with 10 bases aligning to TRBD2. This CDR3 is built from 12 residues. Trimming cost V 7 bases and J 14 bases; bases outside gene matches: 9. From germline, CDR1 is SGHDT and CDR2 YYEEEE. CDR3 protein: CASRIAGGPEFF. The CDR3 region has the DNA TGTGCCAGCCGAATAGCGGGGGGCCCGGAGTTCTTC.

The CDR3 protein is CASSAGGLNYGYTF. The CDR3 bases are TGTGCCAGCAGTGCAGGGGGTCTTAACTATGGCTACACCTTC. V gene TRBV6-1 combines with J gene TRBJ1-2; 7 bases fit TRBD1. Germline CDR1 reads MNHNS; CDR2 reads SASEGT. V lost 4 bases and J lost 1; bases outside the gene matches: 3. CDR3 size: 14 residues.

The chain recombines TRBV2 with TRBJ1-6; 10 bases are a match to TRBD1. Germline V gene data show CDR1 as SNHLY and CDR2 as FYNNEI. The V and J ends lost 8 bases and 6 bases, in that order; junction bases with no gene match: 4. The CDR3 is made up of 14 amino acids. CDR3 in DNA: TGTGCCAGCGGGAGGACAGGGGGTAATTCACCCCTCCACTTT. It codes for CASGRTGGNSPLHF.

The chain employs TRBV5-1 and TRBJ2-6; TRBD2 matches at 7 bases. Germline V gene lookup returns CDR1 SGHRS and CDR2 YFSETQ. After removal of 1 base from V and 4 bases from J, the junction contained 11 bases not matched to a gene. CDR3 length equals 18 residues. Here the CDR3 DNA reads TGCGCCAGCAGCTTGACCTCCAGGCGGGGGTCCGGGGCCAACGTCCTGACTTTC. Protein product: CASSLTSRRGSGANVLTF. Full variable domain (missing parts from reference TRBV5-1 and TRBJ2-6): KAGVTQTPRYLIKTRGQQVTLSCSPISGHRSVSWYQQTPGQGLQFLFEYFSETQRNKGNFPGRFSGRQFSNSRSEMNVSTLELGDSALYLCASSLTSRRGSGANVLTFGAGSRLTVL.

This chain's CDR3 is CASGSSGGAGDTQYF. In nucleotides, the CDR3 is TGTGCTAGTGGTTCTAGCGGGGGGGCCGGAGATACGCAGTATTTT. The chain joins TRBV12-5 to TRBJ2-3; 12 bases agree with TRBD2. With 4 bases clipped from V and 5 bases from J, the junction kept 4 bases outside the gene matches. The CDR3 contains 15 residues. The germline V gene has CDR1 LGHNT and CDR2 FRNRAP.

The genes are TRBV13 and TRBJ1-1; tentative D call: TRBD1 (6 bases). Germline CDR1 and CDR2: PRHDT and FYEKMQ (reference sequence). Trimming stripped 5 bases from V and 4 bases from J, with 11 bases between. There are 13 residues in the CDR3. The CDR3 DNA follows: TGTGCCAGCAGCCCCGGGGGGCCCACTGAAGCTTTCTTT. Protein: CASSPGGPTEAFF.

The rearrangement joins TRBV5-5 to TRBJ1-4; D is unresolved. The CDR3 runs to 13 residues. Between the trimmed V and J ends, which lost 7 bases and 7 bases, there was a span of 14 bases. Germline V gives CDR1 SGHKS, CDR2 YYEKEE (reference sequence). The CDR3 bases are TGTGCCAGCTTAGGCGAAGCGTCTGAAAAACTGTTTTTT. Translated: CASLGEASEKLFF.

The chain is built from TRBV27 and TRBJ2-5; 14 nucleotides align to TRBD2. The CDR3 consists of 19 residues. The trim removed 4 bases at V and 0 bases at J, leaving 10 bases unmatched. Germline loops: CDR1 MNHEY, CDR2 SMNVEV (reference sequence). CDR3 in amino acids: CASSSTGTSGSPYQETQYF. CDR3 coding DNA: TGTGCCAGCAGTTCCACAGGGACTAGCGGGAGTCCCTACCAAGAGACCCAGTACTTC.

This chain uses TRBV29-1 with TRBJ1-2, with 7 bases matching TRBD1. The V gene's germline CDR1 is SQVTM and CDR2 ANQGSEA. V was pared by 6 bases and J by 6 bases, with 10 bases of the junction left unmatched. The CDR3 extends over 13 amino acids. The CDR3 DNA is TGCAGCGTGCGACAGGGTCGGGATAATGGCTACACCTTC. This gives the protein CSVRQGRDNGYTF.

The sample holds a few counts of this clone. This chain connects TRBV6-1 to TRBJ1-1; a weak D match, TRBD1 (5 bases). CDR1 is MNHNS and CDR2 is SASEGT in the germline V gene. Trimming removed 2 bases at V and 0 bases at J, with 7 bases between. This CDR3 is 14 amino acids long. This chain's CDR3 is CASSEPGLNTEAFF. For the CDR3, the DNA is TGTGCCAGCAGTGAACCAGGGTTGAACACTGAAGCTTTCTTT.

The chain has TRBV5-4 and TRBJ2-1; TRBD2 matches at 11 bases. V lost 5 bases to trimming and J lost 6 bases; unmatched junction nucleotides: 7. CDR3 length: 15 residues. Germline lookup yields CDR1 SGHNT and CDR2 YYREEE (reference sequence). Here the CDR3 DNA reads TGTGCCAGCAGTTCCACTAGCGGGAGCCCCAATGAGCAGTTCTTC. It yields the protein CASSSTSGSPNEQFF.

This clone was counted only a few times. CDR3: CASSPSRLESGGSYEQYV. The CDR3 coding sequence is TGTGCCAGCTCACCCTCCCGCCTCGAATCAGGAGGATCCTACGAGCAGTACGTC. The chain recombines TRBV18 with TRBJ2-7, with D tentatively TRBD2 (5 bases). CDR1 KGHSH and CDR2 LQKENI come from the germline V gene. Trimming cost V 3 bases and J 1 base, with 22 bases left between them. The CDR3 contains 18 residues.

In its sample, this clone was seen a few times. This chain connects TRBV12-5 to TRBJ1-5; maybe TRBD1 (6 bases). Germline CDR1 is LGHNT and CDR2 is FRNRAP. Trimming left V 7 bases short and J 3 bases short, with 10 bases between. This CDR3 has 13 amino acids. CDR3 in amino acids: CASVTGFNQPQHF. The DNA for the CDR3 is TGTGCTAGTGTAACAGGGTTCAATCAGCCCCAGCATTTT. Filled out from reference TRBV12-5 and TRBJ1-5, the complete variable domain reads DARVTQTPRHKVTEMGQEVTMRCQPILGHNTVFWYRQTMMQGLELLAYFRNRAPLDDSGMPKDRFSAEMPDATLATLKIQPSEPRDSAVYFCASVTGFNQPQHFGDGTRLSIL.

Note on this clone: At one boundary the junction diverges from the germline segment, which might be a read error. This chain joins TRBV5-1 and TRBJ2-1; 9 nucleotides align to TRBD1. Per the germline V gene, CDR1 is SGHRS and CDR2 is YFSETQ. This CDR3 is built from 15 residues. This CDR3 is CASSLGVGQGNGQFF. CDR3 DNA: TGCGCCAGCAGCTTGGGTGTGGGACAGGGAAATGGGCAGTTCTTC.

This chain joins TRBV5-4 and TRBJ2-2; 9 bases line up with TRBD2. Germline values: CDR1 SGHNT, CDR2 YYREEE (reference sequence). CDR3 length equals 17 residues. With V trimmed by 2 bases and J by 5 bases, 10 bases remained unmatched. CDR3 protein: CASSFGGRGGRTGELFF. DNA of the CDR3: TGTGCCAGCAGCTTCGGCGGGCGGGGGGGGAGAACCGGGGAGCTGTTTTTT.

The chain carries TRBV9 and TRBJ2-1, with 9 bases identical to TRBD2. The V segment lost 5 bases and the J segment 8 bases; nucleotides outside the gene matches: 11. This CDR3 contains 15 residues. Per the germline V gene, CDR1 is SGDLS and CDR2 is YYNGEE. The CDR3 sequence: CASSKLLAGRDEQFF. DNA for the CDR3: TGTGCCAGCAGTAAATTACTAGCGGGTCGGGATGAGCAGTTCTTC.

The chain employs TRBV2 and TRBJ1-1, with a possible D match to TRBD1 (5 bases). Trimming shortened V by 0 bases and J by 5 bases, and 13 bases separated the two germline ends. The germline V gene encodes CDR1 SNHLY and CDR2 FYNNEI. This CDR3 spans 15 amino acids. For the CDR3, the DNA is TGTGCCAGCAGTGAAGCGATCAGGGTAGGAACTGAAGCTTTCTTT. This sequence encodes CASSEAIRVGTEAFF.

This chain uses TRBV7-9 with TRBJ1-2; D perhaps matches TRBD1 (5 bases). The CDR3 is 14 residues long. Trimming took 5 bases from V and 4 from J, leaving 14 bases between them. In germline, CDR1 is SEHNR, CDR2 FQNEAQ (reference sequence). The CDR3 is CASSLTTGGYGYTF. The CDR3 DNA sequence: TGTGCCAGCAGCCTTACAACGGGGGGCTATGGCTACACCTTC.

This clone turned up a few times. The chain carries TRBV19 and TRBJ1-1; D might be TRBD1 (6 bases). V dropped 7 bases and J dropped 5 bases, with 8 bases sitting between them. CDR3 length: 11 amino acids. Germline V CDR1 and CDR2: LNHDA, SQIVND (reference sequence). This chain's CDR3 is CASKQGTEAFF. The DNA of the CDR3 is TGTGCCAGTAAGCAGGGGACTGAAGCTTTCTTT. Full variable domain (rest looked up from reference TRBV19 and TRBJ1-1): DGGITQSPKYLFRKEGQNVTLSCEQNLNHDAMYWYRQDPGQGLRLIYYSQIVNDFQKGDIAEGYSVSREKKESFPLTVTSAQKNPTAFYLCASKQGTEAFFGQGTRLTVV.

For the CDR3, the DNA is TGTGCCAGCAGCTTAACCCTGGGAGACAATGAGCAGTTCTTC. This sequence encodes CASSLTLGDNEQFF. V and J are TRBV7-9 and TRBJ2-1; TRBD2 is a possible D gene (5 bases). V lost 2 bases and J 5 bases, leaving 10 bases between the germline ends. The germline gives CDR1 SEHNR, CDR2 FQNEAQ (reference sequence). There are 14 residues in the CDR3.

This clone was counted a few times. The rearrangement uses TRBV30 and TRBJ1-1; D remains ambiguous. The CDR3 extends over 11 amino acids. Germline V gene sequence: CDR1 GTSNPN, CDR2 SVGIG (reference sequence). V was pared by 7 bases and J by 10 bases, with 16 bases between. The chain's CDR3 is CASETGSGAFF. The CDR3 DNA reads TGTGCCTCCGAAACCGGGAGTGGAGCTTTCTTT.

The chain is built from TRBV10-1 and TRBJ2-7, with 7 bases that match TRBD2. The CDR3 length is 14 residues. The V gene's germline CDR1 is WNHNN and CDR2 SYGVQD (reference sequence). V was clipped by 5 bases and J by 4 bases; unmatched bases: 8. CDR3 DNA: TGCGCCAGCAGTCAGCGGGAAAGGCCTTACGAGCAGTACGTC. This codes for CASSQRERPYEQYV.

The J gene is TRBJ1-5, the V gene TRBV4-2; possible D gene TRBD1, 6 bases. Germline V gene sequence: CDR1 LGHNA, CDR2 YNFKEQ. V dropped 7 bases and J dropped 4 bases, with 14 bases sitting between them. The CDR3 is 14 residues long. CDR3 amino acids: CASTRGNLNQPQHF. The CDR3 region has the DNA TGTGCCAGCACGAGGGGGAACTTAAATCAGCCCCAGCATTTT.

CDR3 sequence: CASTDWATGNTIYF. In nucleotides, the CDR3 is TGTGCCAGCACCGATTGGGCAACTGGAAACACCATATATTTT. The chain couples TRBV6-5 to TRBJ1-3; no clear D. V was pared by 7 bases and J by 2 bases, with 12 bases between. The CDR3 contains 14 residues. CDR1 is MNHEY, CDR2 SVGAGI, per germline.

This clone has more than one count but fewer than ten. The chain carries TRBV7-2 and TRBJ1-5; no clear D. Germline V gene data show CDR1 as SGHTA and CDR2 as FQGNSA. This CDR3 is built from 14 residues. Trimming shortened V by 1 base and J by 0 bases, and 4 bases separated the two germline ends. CDR3 sequence reads: CASSLDSSNQPQHF. The CDR3 bases are TGTGCCAGCAGCTTAGACTCTAGCAATCAGCCCCAGCATTTT.